The clone carrying this TCR beta chain has only a few counts. This CDR3 is 15 amino acids long. Germline V gene data show CDR1 as MNHEY and CDR2 as SVGAGI. Between the trimmed V and J ends, which lost 0 bases and 1 base, there was a span of 9 bases. There were TCR beta CDR3 regions amplified from RNA transcripts. Researchers ran a first-round RT-PCR on the TCR CDR3 using the HTBI primer set. TCRdb used MiXCR to reprocess the multiplex PCR reads, holding one entry per CDR3 protein. Of around 720,000 distinct CDR3 sequences in the sample, around a third were seen once. Exclusion criteria comprised uncontrolled infection, other autoimmune disease, pregnancy or lactation. Clinical symptoms, serum thyroxine and TRAb, thyroid ultrasound and orbital computed tomography were used for the diagnoses. The data were obtained in a study of T cells in Graves' hyperthyroidism and ophthalmopathy.

The sequenced material came from blood. This receptor was taken from a woman aged 40 to 50 with Graves' hyperthyroidism. The chain links TRBV6-5 to TRBJ2-5; no reliable D call. CDR3 DNA sequence: TGTGCCAGCAGTTACTCGAGTGGCAGCCAAGAGACCCAGTACTTC. Its translation: CASSYSSGSQETQYF.